Below are 9 T cell receptor beta chains sequenced from a single sample in a study of T cell clonality in common variable immunodeficiency. Measured with immunoSEQ multiplex PCR; TCRdb has only the in-frame clones, and not every one. The sample lists about 43,000 clones, none appearing once, the ten largest making up 2% to 2.5%. Sequencing input: peripheral blood mononuclear cells. All receptors come from a person between 18 and 70 years old in good health.

This clone was seen many times. The read comes to an end 3 residues before the CDR3 does, leaving the germline J gene to fill in the end. The rearrangement uses TRBV29-1 and TRBJ1-1, with D tentatively TRBD1 (6 bases). The CDR3 covers 15 residues. CDR1 is SQVTM, CDR2 ANQGSEA, per germline. The V end was cut by 4 bases, the J end by 2 bases, with 17 bases between. Partial CDR3 DNA: TGCAGCGTTGTACCCACGGTAGGGGGTAACACTGAA. As protein: CSVVPTVGGNTE. The entire CDR3 sequence reads CSVVPTVGGNTEAFF.

This clone was seen repeatedly, ten times or more. With the read ending 3 residues before the CDR3 end, the germline J gene is used to fill in that end. This sequence joins TRBV7-3 and TRBJ2-2; weak D call: TRBD1 (5 bases). V lost 5 bases, J lost 4 bases, and 8 bases lay in between. This CDR3 contains 13 residues. CDR1 and CDR2 (germline): SGHTA, FQGTGA. The CDR3 sequence: CASSAQGTGELFF. Partial CDR3 DNA: TGTGCCAGCAGCGCCCAGGGCACCGGGGAG.

In this sample, this clone turned up many times. The DNA ends 3 residues before the CDR3 does, and the rest of the CDR3 is filled in from the germline J gene. V gene TRBV7-9 combines with J gene TRBJ1-2; the match to TRBD1 covers 7 bases. Germline V CDR1 and CDR2: SEHNR, FQNEAQ (reference sequence). CDR3 length: 15 amino acids. V shed 4 bases, J shed 1 base, and the junction held 6 bases outside the gene matches. The chain's CDR3 is CASSYDREVNYGYTF. The CDR3 DNA, read in part, is TGTGCCAGCAGCTACGACAGGGAAGTTAACTATGGC.

This clone was seen repeatedly, ten times or more. The read ends 3 residues shy of where the CDR3 ends; the end is completed using the germline J gene. J is TRBJ1-1 and V is TRBV11-3; D ambiguous. Germline V gives CDR1 SGHNT, CDR2 YENEEA. V gave up 5 bases and J gave up 0 bases, with 10 bases separating them. The CDR3 length is 14 residues. The DNA read from the CDR3 is TGTGCCAGCAGCCCCGGTCCCATGAACACTGAA. Its protein product is CASSPGPMNTE. The whole CDR3 region reads CASSPGPMNTEAFF.

This clone was found many times. The sequenced part of the CDR3 DNA is TGTGCCAGTAGTATTCGGGGAACTAGCGGGATTCCCTACGAG. Amino acid sequence: CASSIRGTSGIPYE. The whole CDR3 protein reads CASSIRGTSGIPYEQYF. J is TRBJ2-7 and V is TRBV19, with 10 positions matching TRBD2. The read terminates 3 residues before the CDR3 end, so the remaining end is supplied by the germline J gene. Germline V gives CDR1 LNHDA, CDR2 SQIVND (reference sequence). The V gene end was trimmed by 3 bases and the J gene end by 2 bases; junction bases not matched to a gene: 10. This CDR3 is built from 17 residues.

This clone was counted only a few times. Read coverage stops 3 residues before the CDR3 terminus; the germline J gene supplies the remainder. The J gene is TRBJ2-4, the V gene TRBV19, with 7 positions matching TRBD1. The CDR3 sequence is 15 residues long. The germline V gene has CDR1 LNHDA and CDR2 SQIVND (reference sequence). The CDR3 sequence is CASSAMGTANYGQYF. Partial CDR3 DNA: TGTGCCAGTAGTGCCATGGGGACAGCTAACTATGGT.

This clone was counted ten times or more. The CDR3 end lies 3 residues beyond the end of the read and is filled in from the germline J gene. Other DNA sequences in this specimen translate into the identical CDR3. The V gene is TRBV5-1, the J gene TRBJ2-3; D gene ambiguous. The CDR3 has 13 amino acids. V was trimmed by 3 bases and J by 0 bases, leaving 5 bases between them. Germline CDR1 and CDR2: SGHRS and YFSETQ. The CDR3 loop reads CASSSLSTDTQYF. CDR3 bases read: TGCGCCAGCAGCTCCCTTAGCACAGATACG.

Many counts were recorded for this clone. The CDR3 sequence: CASSPPGSYEQYF. The DNA read from the CDR3 is TGTGCCAGCTCACCACCGGGCAGCTACGAG. The genes are TRBV18 and TRBJ2-7; no clear D. The read terminates 3 residues ahead of where the CDR3 ends, so the germline J gene completes it. CDR1 KGHSH and CDR2 LQKENI come from the germline V gene. The CDR3 runs to 13 residues. V gave up 0 bases and J gave up 3 bases, with 6 bases separating them.

This clone was observed many times. The read ends 3 residues before the CDR3 terminus; that terminus is restored from the germline J gene. The chain has TRBV20-1 and TRBJ1-1, with 9 bases identical to TRBD1. The V gene's germline CDR1 is DFQATT and CDR2 SNEGSKA (reference sequence). The CDR3 totals 15 residues. Losses at the gene ends were 3 bases for V and 6 bases for J; bases not matched to a gene: 11. The sequenced CDR3 bases are TGCAGTGCTAGGGTCCCGGGACAGGGAAAGGCTGAA. Protein: CSARVPGQGKAE. The whole CDR3 sequence reads CSARVPGQGKAEAFF.